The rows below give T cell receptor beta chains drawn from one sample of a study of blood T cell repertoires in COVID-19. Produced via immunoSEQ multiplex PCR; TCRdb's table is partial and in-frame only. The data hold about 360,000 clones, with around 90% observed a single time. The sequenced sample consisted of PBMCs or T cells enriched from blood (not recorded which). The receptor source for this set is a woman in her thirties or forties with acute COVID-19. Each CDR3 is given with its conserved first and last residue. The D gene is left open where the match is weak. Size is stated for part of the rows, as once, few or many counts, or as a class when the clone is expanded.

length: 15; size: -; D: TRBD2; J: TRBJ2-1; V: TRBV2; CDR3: CASMWSLAGGREQFF; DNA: TGTGCCAGCATGTGGTCACTAGCGGGGGGGCGCGAGCAGTTCTTC
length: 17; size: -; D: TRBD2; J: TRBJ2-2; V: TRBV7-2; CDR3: CASNFSPGLAGTGELFF; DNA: TGTGCCAGCAACTTTAGCCCGGGACTAGCGGGGACCGGGGAGCTGTTTTTT
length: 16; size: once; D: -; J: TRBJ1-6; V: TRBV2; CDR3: CASSGGQSSYNSPLHF; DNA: TGTGCCAGCAGTGGAGGCCAGAGCTCCTATAATTCACCCCTCCACTTT
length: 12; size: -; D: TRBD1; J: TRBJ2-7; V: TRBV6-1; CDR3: CASSEQQGMQYF; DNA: TGTGCCAGCAGTGAACAACAGGGGATGCAGTACTTC
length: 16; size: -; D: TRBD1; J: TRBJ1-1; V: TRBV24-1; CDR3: CATSERSGGMNTEAFF; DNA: TGTGCCACCAGTGAGCGCTCAGGGGGGATGAACACTGAAGCTTTCTTT
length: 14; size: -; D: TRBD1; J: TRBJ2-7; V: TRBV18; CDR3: CASSPSGQGYEQYF; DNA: TGTGCCAGCTCACCAAGCGGACAGGGCTACGAGCAGTACTTC
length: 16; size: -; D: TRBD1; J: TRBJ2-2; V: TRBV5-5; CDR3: CASSPGTGQNTGELFF; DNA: TGTGCCAGCAGTCCCGGGACAGGACAAAACACCGGGGAGCTGTTTTTT
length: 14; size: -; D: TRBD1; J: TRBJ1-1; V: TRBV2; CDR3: CASGWTGRDTEAFF; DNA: TGTGCCAGCGGGTGGACAGGGAGGGACACTGAAGCTTTCTTT
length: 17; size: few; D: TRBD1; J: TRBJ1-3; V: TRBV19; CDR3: CASRTLFGTGGGNTIYF; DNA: TGTGCCAGCAGGACCCTCTTTGGGACAGGCGGAGGAAACACCATATATTTT
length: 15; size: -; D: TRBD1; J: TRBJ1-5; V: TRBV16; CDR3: CASSQYDRGNQPQHF; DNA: TGTGCCAGCAGCCAATATGACAGGGGCAATCAGCCCCAGCATTTT
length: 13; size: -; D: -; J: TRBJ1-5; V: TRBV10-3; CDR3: CAISEALSRPQHF; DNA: TGTGCCATCAGTGAGGCACTTAGCCGGCCCCAGCATTTT
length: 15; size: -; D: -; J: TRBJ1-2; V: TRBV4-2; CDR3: CASSQDLAGDYGYTF; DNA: TGTGCCAGCAGCCAAGATCTAGCAGGGGACTATGGCTACACCTTC
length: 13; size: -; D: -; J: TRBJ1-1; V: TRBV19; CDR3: CASSIDRESEAFF; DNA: TGTGCCAGTAGTATAGACAGGGAAAGTGAAGCTTTCTTT
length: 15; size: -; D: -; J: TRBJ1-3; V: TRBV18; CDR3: CASSPSFNSGNTIYF; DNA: TGTGCCAGCTCACCAAGCTTTAACTCTGGAAACACCATATATTTT